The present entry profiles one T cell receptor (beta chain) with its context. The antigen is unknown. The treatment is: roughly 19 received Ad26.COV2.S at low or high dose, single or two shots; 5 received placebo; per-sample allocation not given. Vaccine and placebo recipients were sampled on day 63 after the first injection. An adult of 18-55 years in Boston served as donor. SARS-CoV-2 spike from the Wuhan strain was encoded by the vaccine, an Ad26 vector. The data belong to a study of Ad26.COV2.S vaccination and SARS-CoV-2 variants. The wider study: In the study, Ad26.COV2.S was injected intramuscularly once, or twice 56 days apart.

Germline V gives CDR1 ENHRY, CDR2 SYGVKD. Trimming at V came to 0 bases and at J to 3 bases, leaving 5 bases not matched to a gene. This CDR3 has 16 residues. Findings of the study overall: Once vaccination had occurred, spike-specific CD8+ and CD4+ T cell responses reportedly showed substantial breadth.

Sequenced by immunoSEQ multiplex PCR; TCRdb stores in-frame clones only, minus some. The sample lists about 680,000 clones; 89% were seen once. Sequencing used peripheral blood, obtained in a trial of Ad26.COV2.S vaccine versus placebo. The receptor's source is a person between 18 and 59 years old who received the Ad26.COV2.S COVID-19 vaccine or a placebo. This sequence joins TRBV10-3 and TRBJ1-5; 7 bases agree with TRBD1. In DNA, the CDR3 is TGTGCCATCAGTGAGTCAGGCAGGGGGGACAATCAGCCCCAGCATTTT. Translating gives CAISESGRGDNQPQHF.